This TCR beta chain was identified in a study of cytotoxic CD8 clonotypes in ibrutinib-treated CLL. Across the whole study: Partial responses numbered roughly 25 and complete responses 2; after a median approximately 70 months, 14 stayed remitted and around 12 progressed. The study's findings and limits: Public clonotypes showed up rarely, and on treatment they shrank or held steady. Pretreatment clonality was elevated relative to age-matched healthy donors and paralleled circulating CD8+ T-cell counts.

Repertoires were generated with immunoSEQ multiplex PCR, while TCRdb's copy carries only in-frame clones and drops some. In the table there are approximately 350,000 clones, 67% of which are singletons. Concerning this clone: No antigen is known for it.

From cryopreserved PBMCs came around 2 micrograms of genomic DNA used for TCR beta libraries. CDR3 length equals 14 residues. Germline V gene data show CDR1 as LGHNT and CDR2 as FRNRAP. Trimming removed 5 bases at V and 0 bases at J, with 10 bases between. The rearrangement joins TRBV12-5 to TRBJ2-5, with TRBD2 as a possible D gene (5 bases). Source: PBMCs, taken after 36 months of ibrutinib treatment. The TCR sequence derives from a human donor with chronic lymphocytic leukemia. CDR3 nucleotide sequence: TGTGCTAGTGGTCCCGACTACTACCAAGAGACCCAGTACTTC. Amino acid sequence: CASGPDYYQETQYF. Variable domain in full (rest from reference TRBV12-5 and TRBJ2-5): DARVTQTPRHKVTEMGQEVTMRCQPILGHNTVFWYRQTMMQGLELLAYFRNRAPLDDSGMPKDRFSAEMPDATLATLKIQPSEPRDSAVYFCASGPDYYQETQYFGPGTRLLVL.